The 2 T cell receptor beta chains below all came from one sample that was sequenced in a study of graft-versus-host responses after intestinal transplantation. Data came from immunoSEQ multiplex PCR; TCRdb stores just in-frame clones and leaves some out. Of some 81,000 clones listed, 85% to 90% are singletons. No antigens are known for them. Sequenced material: unstimulated CD4+ T cells sorted from spleen or lymph node cells, taken before intestinal transplant. The source of these receptors is a human donor who received an intestinal transplant.

V is TRBV28 and J is TRBJ2-7; 10 bases are a match to TRBD2. Per the germline V gene, CDR1 is MDHEN and CDR2 is SYDVKM. J was trimmed by 2 bases and V by 6 bases; bases with no gene match: 4. The length of the CDR3 is 14 residues. CDR3 loop: CASRRAGGPYEQYF. The CDR3 DNA sequence: TGTGCCAGCAGAAGAGCGGGGGGGCCCTACGAGCAGTACTTC.

The chain links TRBV7-9 to TRBJ1-1, with 7 nucleotides matching TRBD1. The germline V gene has CDR1 SEHNR and CDR2 FQNEAQ (reference sequence). The length of the CDR3 is 15 residues. Trimming cost V 6 bases and J 4 bases; bases outside gene matches: 11. This chain's CDR3 is CASSLYTGVGTEAFF. CDR3 sequence (DNA): TGTGCCAGCAGTTTATATACAGGGGTCGGCACTGAAGCTTTCTTT. The full variable domain, completed using reference TRBV7-9 and TRBJ1-1, is DTGVSQNPRHKITKRGQNVTFRCDPISEHNRLYWYRQTLGQGPEFLTYFQNEAQLEKSRLLSDRFSAERPKGSFSTLEIQRTEQGDSAMYLCASSLYTGVGTEAFFGQGTRLTVV.